This is a list of T cell receptor beta chains from one sample in a study of CD8 T cells in Susac syndrome. A single record per CDR3 protein comes from TCRdb applying MiXCR to the immunoSEQ multiplex PCR reads. This sample carries about 120,000 distinct CDR3 sequences, 96% of them seen once, and the ten largest clones take 0.13% to 0.15%. Sequencing used CD4+ T cells from PBMCs. These receptors were collected from a human donor with Susac syndrome. Both conserved end residues are part of each CDR3. D genes are given only for firm matches. Expanded clones are given a class, and other clones once, few, many or no size at all.

j_gene,d_gene,v_gene,abundance,CDR3aa,CDR3nt
TRBJ1-1,-,TRBV28,once,CASSSFVAANTEAFF,TGTGCCAGCAGTTCTTTTGTTGCGGCGAACACTGAAGCTTTCTTT
TRBJ2-1,-,TRBV7-3,-,CASSLSGPSFQFF,TGTGCCAGCAGCTTATCGGGACCGTCTTTTCAGTTCTTC
TRBJ1-2,-,TRBV6-5,-,CASSYAGVPGYTF,TGTGCCAGCAGTTACGCCGGCGTCCCGGGCTACACCTTC
TRBJ1-2,TRBD1,TRBV18,once,CASSPPDRAYGYTF,TGTGCCAGCTCACCCCCGGACAGGGCCTATGGCTACACCTTC
TRBJ2-7,TRBD2,TRBV20-1,once,CSASKTGTNGYEQYF,TGCAGTGCTAGCAAAACCGGGACTAACGGCTACGAGCAGTACTTC
TRBJ2-2,-,TRBV2,once,CASSQGGGGELFF,TGTGCCAGCTCGCAAGGAGGGGGCGGGGAGCTGTTTTTT
TRBJ2-3,TRBD2,TRBV3-1,-,CASSLLQGGGTDTQYF,TGTGCCAGCAGCCTCCTCCAGGGCGGGGGGACAGATACGCAGTATTTT
TRBJ1-5,TRBD1,TRBV30,-,CAWGTGGEQPQHF,TGTGCCTGGGGGACAGGGGGTGAGCAGCCCCAGCATTTT
TRBJ2-1,TRBD2,TRBV3-1,once,CASSQVTSVRQFF,TGTGCCAGCAGCCAAGTGACTAGCGTGAGGCAGTTCTTC
TRBJ2-1,TRBD2,TRBV3-1,-,CASSLQTSGRAPEQFF,TGTGCCAGCAGCCTCCAGACTAGCGGGAGGGCCCCTGAGCAGTTCTTC
TRBJ2-6,-,TRBV2,-,CASSGTSRTVGANVLTF,TGTGCCAGCAGTGGCACTAGCAGAACCGTTGGGGCCAACGTCCTGACTTTC
TRBJ2-7,-,TRBV5-1,once,CASRPLPGRIAEQYF,TGCGCCAGCAGACCCCTCCCGGGACGTATAGCTGAGCAGTACTTC
TRBJ1-5,TRBD1,TRBV10-3,once,CATAKDRANQPQHF,TGTGCCACCGCCAAGGACAGGGCCAATCAGCCCCAGCATTTT
TRBJ1-4,TRBD1,TRBV20-1,-,CSAGSVQGEKLFF,TGCAGTGCAGGAAGCGTACAGGGGGAAAAACTGTTTTTT
TRBJ2-4,TRBD1,TRBV7-8,-,CASSLGPGQAVLAKNIQYF,TGTGCCAGCAGCTTGGGACCGGGACAGGCCGTCCTAGCCAAAAACATTCAGTACTTC
TRBJ2-1,TRBD2,TRBV2,-,CASSDFSGGEQFF,TGTGCCAGCAGTGATTTTTCGGGGGGTGAGCAGTTCTTC
TRBJ1-1,-,TRBV5-1,-,CASSWTGTAVNTEAFF,TGCGCCAGCAGCTGGACCGGGACGGCAGTGAACACTGAAGCTTTCTTT